This TCR beta chain was recorded in a study of beta chain features in type 1 diabetes. General study points: People with Type 1 diabetes carried modestly yet significantly shorter TCRB CDR3s in all four CD4+ subsets.

What was sequenced were expressed TCRB transcripts, since all of the isolated RNA had been reverse transcribed. Naive, central memory and regulatory T cell samples averaged around 3.9 million reads. TCRdb keeps only in-frame clones here, not all; method: immunoSEQ multiplex PCR. Among approximately 150,000 clones listed, 9% to 10% were seen once. V shed 2 bases, J shed 3 bases, and the junction held 6 bases outside the gene matches. The CDR3 consists of 15 residues. Germline V gene lookup returns CDR1 SGHTS and CDR2 YDEGEE. This clone was counted only a few times. The antigen is not known. This chain uses TRBV5-8 with TRBJ2-7, with 9 bases that match TRBD1. The TCR sequence derives from a woman aged 40 to 49 in good health. The specimen sequenced was central memory CD4+ T cells from blood. DNA for the CDR3: TGTGCCAGCAGCTTTATGACAGGGGGGGACTACGAGCAGTACTTC. Translating it yields CASSFMTGGDYEQYF.